The 10 T cell receptor beta chains given below trace back to one sample, sequenced in a study of T-cell reconstitution after alpha-beta-depleted transplantation in children. Unique molecular identifiers tagged the TCRbeta library. TCRdb recomputed calls from the PCR reads with MiXCR, one row per CDR3 protein. Of about 980,000 distinct CDR3 sequences listed, 25% to 30% are singletons. The source material was PBMCs, mostly from graft donor cells, sampled 360 days after TCRalphabeta/CD19-depleted stem cell transplant. Receptor source: a boy younger than two who had a stem cell transplant for SCID, so the T cells may come from the graft donor.

This clonotype was detected a few times. This chain joins TRBV5-1 and TRBJ2-3; D might be TRBD2 (6 bases). V lost 4 bases, J lost 0 bases, and 21 bases lay in between. The V gene's germline CDR1 is SGHRS and CDR2 YFSETQ. The CDR3 runs to 18 residues. CDR3 loop: CASSIQLRTGESTDTQYF. The CDR3 bases are TGCGCCAGCAGCATTCAGCTAAGGACGGGAGAAAGCACAGATACGCAGTATTTT.

V usage is TRBV6-7 and J usage is TRBJ2-1, with a tentative D call TRBD1 (5 bases). TRBV6-7 is reported as an ORF; its role is uncertain. The CDR3 contains 16 residues. Trimming took off 4 bases at V and 5 bases at J, with 18 bases between the two ends. The CDR3, as DNA: TGTGCCAGCAGTTCCTCTTGGGGCCCATCGGACAATGAGCAGTTCTTC. It codes for CASSSSWGPSDNEQFF.

This clonotype showed up just a few times. V is TRBV12-3 or TRBV12-4 and J is TRBJ1-1; TRBD1 matches 9 bases. V lost 3 bases and J lost 0; bases outside the gene matches: 11. This CDR3 has 18 residues. The CDR3 bases are TGTGCCAGCAGTTTTCGTGGGAAGACAGGGGGGTTGAACACTGAAGCTTTCTTT. It yields the protein CASSFRGKTGGLNTEAFF.

The CDR3 loop reads CASQSSSTDTQYF. CDR3 nucleotides: TGTGCCAGCCAGAGCAGTAGCACAGATACGCAGTATTTT. V usage is TRBV11-1 and J usage is TRBJ2-3, with D unclear. V was pared by 8 bases and J by 0 bases, with 9 bases between. CDR1 is SGHAT, CDR2 FQDESV, per germline (reference sequence). The CDR3 consists of 13 residues.

This clonotype was seen a handful of times. The DNA of the CDR3 is TGCAGTGCTAGAGTTAAGACTAGCGGACACCTCTCCTACAATGAGCAGTTCTTC. Translated, it gives CSARVKTSGHLSYNEQFF. The chain combines TRBV20-1 with TRBJ2-1, with 9 bases lining up with TRBD2. With 1 base clipped from V and 0 bases from J, the junction kept 10 bases outside the gene matches. Germline V gene data show CDR1 as DFQATT and CDR2 as SNEGSKA (reference sequence). CDR3 length: 18 amino acids.

This clonotype occurred a few times. The J gene is TRBJ2-7, the V gene TRBV7-9; 7 nucleotides line up with TRBD1. The CDR3 spans 14 residues. The germline CDR1 and CDR2 sequences are SEHNR and FQNEAQ (reference sequence). The trim removed 7 bases at V and 2 bases at J, leaving 8 bases unmatched. The CDR3 protein is CASNSGTVPYEQYF. The CDR3 bases are TGTGCCAGCAACTCCGGGACAGTACCCTACGAGCAGTACTTC. The variable domain in full, with the rest retrieved from reference TRBV7-9 and TRBJ2-7, is DTGVSQNPRHKITKRGQNVTFRCDPISEHNRLYWYRQTLGQGPEFLTYFQNEAQLEKSRLLSDRFSAERPKGSFSTLEIQRTEQGDSAMYLCASNSGTVPYEQYFGPGTRLTVT.

This clonotype was seen a handful of times. This chain joins TRBV27 and TRBJ2-7; D may be TRBD1 (6 bases). Germline CDR1 and CDR2: MNHEY and SMNVEV (reference sequence). The CDR3 is 13 residues long. The V and J ends lost 8 bases and 0 bases respectively, with 11 bases between them. The CDR3 region has the DNA TGTGCCAGCTGGGGGCGGGTCTCCTACGAGCAGTACTTC. This gives the protein CASWGRVSYEQYF.

The chain is built from TRBV6-1 and TRBJ1-3, with 10 bases matching TRBD1. The germline CDR1 and CDR2 sequences are MNHNS and SASEGT. Trimming at V came to 6 bases and at J to 0 bases, leaving 5 bases not matched to a gene. The CDR3 loop spans 16 amino acids. In DNA form, the CDR3 reads TGTGCCAGCAGCCCGACAGGGGGCCCCTCTGGAAACACCATATATTTT. Its protein product is CASSPTGGPSGNTIYF.

The chain is built from TRBV15 and TRBJ2-7, with D possibly being TRBD2 (5 bases). Trimming stripped 0 bases from V and 6 bases from J, with 6 bases between. CDR3 size: 12 residues. Looked up from germline, CDR1 is LNHNV and CDR2 is YYDKDF (reference sequence). The CDR3 loop is CATSREGGEQYF. As DNA, the CDR3 is TGTGCCACCAGCAGAGAAGGAGGCGAGCAGTACTTC.

V gene TRBV10-3 combines with J gene TRBJ2-3; perhaps TRBD2 as D (5 bases). The V gene's germline CDR1 is ENHRY and CDR2 SYGVKD. CDR3 length equals 15 residues. Trimming shortened V by 0 bases and J by 6 bases, and 13 bases separated the two germline ends. The CDR3 nucleotides read TGTGCCATCAGTGAGTCTAGGGAGAAAGTGGATACGCAGTATTTT. It specifies CAISESREKVDTQYF.